These 8 T cell receptor beta chains were all obtained from the same sample, sequenced in a study of blood T cell repertoires in COVID-19. The method was immunoSEQ multiplex PCR; TCRdb's version includes in-frame clones alone and lacks a portion of them. The sample lists about 130,000 clones; 86% were seen once. Sequenced sample: peripheral blood. All receptors derive from a woman in her seventies with COVID-19, enrolled during active disease.

The gene calls are TRBV25-1 and TRBJ1-4; 8 bases align to TRBD1. V gave up 0 bases and J gave up 7 bases; unmatched junction bases: 7. This CDR3 region has 16 residues. Germline V lookup: CDR1 MGHDK, CDR2 SYGVNS. The CDR3 protein is CASSEYTGQGGEKLFF. The CDR3, as DNA: TGTGCCAGCAGTGAATATACAGGACAGGGCGGTGAAAAACTGTTTTTT.

This chain links TRBV5-1 with TRBJ2-7; D may be TRBD2 (5 bases). V was trimmed by 5 bases and J by 0 bases, leaving 15 bases between them. Germline values: CDR1 SGHRS, CDR2 YFSETQ. The CDR3 is 15 residues long. The CDR3 region has the DNA TGCGCCAGCAGTGATACTAGGCCAACCTCCTACGAGCAGTACTTC. It codes for CASSDTRPTSYEQYF.

The rearrangement links TRBV5-4 to TRBJ1-3; TRBD1 agrees at 8 bases. Losses at the gene ends were 4 bases for V and 1 base for J; bases not matched to a gene: 1. Germline CDR1 and CDR2: SGHNT and YYREEE (reference sequence). The CDR3 has 14 residues. The CDR3 spells CASSRTGSGNTIYF. The CDR3 nucleotides are TGTGCCAGCAGCCGGACAGGGTCTGGAAACACCATATATTTT.

The chain joins TRBV24-1 to TRBJ1-5, with D unresolved. Germline V gives CDR1 KGHDR, CDR2 SFDVKD. The germline V and J ends were trimmed by 2 bases and 2 bases, with 3 bases remaining between them. This CDR3 spans 13 amino acids. The CDR3 is CATSDSGNQPQHF. Written as DNA, the CDR3 is TGTGCCACCAGTGATTCAGGCAATCAGCCCCAGCATTTT.

This sequence joins TRBV6-6 and TRBJ2-7; TRBD1 might be the D (5 bases). The germline gives CDR1 MNHNY, CDR2 SVGAGI (reference sequence). There are 12 residues in the CDR3. Trimming left V 6 bases short and J 7 bases short, with 13 bases between. CDR3 region: CASSSGLVEQYF. CDR3 DNA sequence: TGTGCCAGCAGCTCAGGGTTGGTGGAGCAGTACTTC.

The CDR3 protein is CASSWTSETQYF. The CDR3 nucleotides are TGTGCCAGCTCCTGGACTAGTGAGACCCAGTACTTC. The rearrangement joins TRBV2 to TRBJ2-5; 7 nucleotides match TRBD2. From germline, CDR1 is SNHLY and CDR2 FYNNEI. V gave up 8 bases and J gave up 5 bases; unmatched junction bases: 5. The CDR3 is 12 amino acids.

This clone was counted a single time. This chain connects TRBV28 to TRBJ1-4, with TRBD1 identical over 8 bases. Per germline, CDR1 MDHEN and CDR2 SYDVKM. V gave up 9 bases and J gave up 8 bases; unmatched junction bases: 8. The CDR3 contains 13 residues. CDR3 sequence (DNA): TGTGCCAGTAAGACAGGGGCGTACGAAAAACTGTTTTTT. Translation: CASKTGAYEKLFF.

V gene TRBV24-1 combines with J gene TRBJ2-3; tentatively, D is TRBD2 (5 bases). Per germline, CDR1 KGHDR and CDR2 SFDVKD. The CDR3 totals 15 residues. The V gene lost 3 bases and the J gene lost 6 bases, with 15 bases spanning the gap. The CDR3 bases are TGTGCCACCAGTGATCCCCGGACCGGGGTGGATACGCAGTATTTT. Its translation: CATSDPRTGVDTQYF.